This TCR beta chain is from a study of blood T cell repertoires in COVID-19. Measured with immunoSEQ multiplex PCR; TCRdb has only the in-frame clones, and not every one. In the table there are around 27,000 clones, 80% to 90% of which are singletons. The ends were cut back, 6 bases at V and 5 bases at J, with 13 bases in the middle. Germline CDR1 is MNHNY and CDR2 is SVGAGI (reference sequence). The CDR3 loop spans 13 amino acids. The sequenced material came from peripheral blood. The chain combines TRBV6-6 with TRBJ1-1; a possible D gene is TRBD1 (5 bases). The clonotype originates from a man between 60 and 75 years old with acute or convalescent COVID-19. CDR3 sequence reads: CASRIGRDTEAFF. The CDR3 coding sequence is TGTGCCAGCAGAATCGGCAGGGATACTGAAGCTTTCTTT.